The clone carrying this TCR beta chain turned up a few times. The CDR3 contains 13 residues. The germline V gene encodes CDR1 MNHEY and CDR2 SMNVEV (reference sequence). Trimming shortened V by 7 bases and J by 5 bases, and 13 bases separated the two germline ends. This sample is drawn from a study of T cells after yellow fever vaccination. Turning to the study itself: With SMART-Seq v4 Ultra Low Input, the fractions containing low cell numbers were prepared.

TCRdb redid the calling of the 5' RACE reads with MiXCR, one entry per CDR3 protein. The sample has hundreds of thousands of distinct CDR3 sequences, about 3.5% seen once. The V gene is TRBV27, the J gene TRBJ2-3; maybe TRBD1 (5 bases). Specimen: PBMCs, collected on the day of the yellow fever booster vaccination. This clonotype was sampled from a man younger than 30 who received the YFV17D yellow fever vaccine. In nucleotides, the CDR3 is TGTGCCAGCAAGGGGTTAGGTGAAGATACGCAGTATTTT. Translating gives CASKGLGEDTQYF.